This T cell receptor (beta chain) comes out of a study of T cells in Graves' hyperthyroidism and ophthalmopathy (dated by TCRdb to between 2017 and 2020). Describing the broader study: Peripheral blood was collected at initial diagnosis, before any treatment. The study also compared thyroid tissue and blood T-cell repertoires from several Graves' hyperthyroidism patients. The roughly 94 discovery patients were randomly split 7:3 into training and test sets. TCR V-J signatures able to tell the groups apart were searched for in a discovery cohort of approximately 95 patients, of whom roughly 42 had Graves' ophthalmopathy and around 56 had stable Graves' hyperthyroidism. An independent validation cohort of around 19 hyperthyroidism patients and 17 patients who later progressed to ophthalmopathy tested prospective prediction of ophthalmopathy. The paper describes TCR Vbeta CDR3 sequencing of roughly 130 peripheral blood samples, made up of 43 ophthalmopathy patients, 70 to 75 hyperthyroidism patients and 17 progressor patients. Once sampling was done, hyperthyroidism patients were given methimazole at a starting dose of 30 mg daily, whereas ophthalmopathy patients were given high-dose intravenous methylprednisolone.

Amplification of TCR beta CDR3 regions was carried out from RNA transcripts. The first round of RT-PCR for the TCR CDR3 was performed with the HTBI primer set and the Qiagen OneStep RT-PCR kit. Libraries were constructed in a second round of multiplex PCR, after which size selection and purification were performed. Sequencing of the libraries was done on an Illumina HiSeq2000 using paired-end 100 bp reads. On the authors' methods: Raw data were processed with SOAPnuke, discarding reads with adapters, uncalled bases, mean Phred below 15, or no exact constant-primer or identifier match. COPE v1.2.5 was used to merge the high-quality paired reads, and each unique nucleotide sequence was defined as a clonotype. MiTCR v1.1 was used to align clonotypes to the IMGT TRBV, TRBD and TRBJ reference segments. The analysis was restricted to V-J combinations with a frequency above 0.0001, which together covered roughly 99% of the repertoires. The TCS score was defined as the ratio of F50 (clonal expansion) to E x V (chaos), calculated using BLOSUM62-based TCRdist between CDR3 peptides within each V-J. Welch's t-statistics and random forest reduced around 520 V-J features to 13, which were used in a naive Bayes classifier (R e1071). TCRdb trimmed the raw reads at Q25, called clones with MiXCR and kept productive beta chains. Merged by CDR3 protein, the rows form single entries marked with the most common genes and DNA. These V and J calls rely on TCRdb rather than the paper's analysis. This sample holds approximately 380,000 distinct CDR3 sequences; around a sixth were observed only once. 40% of the sample belongs to the ten largest clones.

Ophthalmopathy patients had moderately to severely active disease, Clinical Activity Score of at least 3, NOSPECS grade of at least 4, and duration under 3 months. The study excluded patients with uncontrolled infections, other autoimmune diseases, pregnancy or lactation. Diagnoses were based on clinical symptoms, serum thyroxine and TRAb, thyroid ultrasound and orbital computed tomography. PBMCs were isolated from 7.5 to 10 ml of fresh peripheral blood by Ficoll-Paque density gradient centrifugation. Total RNA was extracted using Trizol reagent, and RNA quality was assessed on an Agilent 2100 Bioanalyzer. V and J are trimmed by 2 bases and 4 bases, and the gene matches miss 1 base of the junction. Including cysteine and phenylalanine, the CDR3 has 13 amino acids. Only the CDR3 part of the read is kept: 39 bases, read in frame from the first base. CDR1 and CDR2 are read off the germline V gene as MNHEY and SVGAGI.

Points the paper makes about the study in general: Ophthalmopathy was separated from stable hyperthyroidism by a 13 V-J signature model, with around 88% sensitivity and about 81% specificity obtained in cross-validation and 80%/75% obtained in testing. No statistical method was used to fix the sample size in advance, and group allocation was not hidden from the investigators. In validation, the model predicted progression to ophthalmopathy with roughly 70% sensitivity and roughly 75% specificity, a median of about 6.7 months before onset. Most expanded thyroid clonotypes (frequency above 0.001) were also detected in blood, suggesting blood repertoires may reflect thyroid immune responses.

This clonotype was counted ten times or more. What antigen it recognizes has not been identified. There are no base qualities to consult, and no much larger clone falls within one base. The V and J genes are TRBV6-5 and TRBJ2-5; the central 7 bases match TRBD1. Sequencing input: blood. The sequence came from a man aged 18 to 30 with Graves' ophthalmopathy. DNA sequence: TGTGCCAGCAGTTACAGGGGGCGAGAGACCCAGTACTTC. It encodes CASSYRGRETQYF.